This T cell receptor (beta chain) was recovered during a study of shared clonotypes between healthy human individuals. Turning to the study itself: Donors had three CD4 naive, three CD4 memory, two CD8 naive and one CD8 memory plate apiece. Study-wide results and limits: The researchers took only blood, and tissue repertoires probably look different. Compared with memory subsets, naive subsets generally had larger estimated richness.

This clone appeared once. Its antigen remains unknown. V gave up 8 bases and J gave up 3 bases; unmatched junction bases: 3. CDR1 is ENHRY, CDR2 SYGVKD, per germline. The CDR3 contains 14 residues. Generated by immunoSEQ multiplex PCR, the TCRdb table keeps only in-frame clones and is missing some. The repertoire holds around 320,000 clones, with around nine tenths as singletons. The chain employs TRBV10-3 and TRBJ2-7, with 14 bases matching TRBD2. This receptor was taken from a man younger than 35 in good health. The sample comprised memory CD8+ T cells sorted from blood. Stated subset: CD45RO+ cells pooled with CCR7-negative TemRA cells. CDR3 region: CAIRGTSGGYEQYF. DNA for the CDR3: TGTGCCATCCGGGGGACTAGCGGGGGCTACGAGCAGTACTTC.